This T cell receptor (beta chain) was retrieved from a study of CD8+CD57+ T cells in acquired aplastic anemia. Study-level information: The sorted CD4+ and CD8+ cells yielded an average roughly 3 ug of DNA.

Only patients with CD8+CD57+ cell expansion on flow cytometry were chosen for sequencing. CDR3 and TCR beta VDJ profiling relied on a genomic DNA template. TCRdb ran MiXCR on the reads and lists one entry per CDR3 protein. The table shows a few hundred thousand distinct CDR3 sequences, with approximately 80% occurring only once. The germline gives CDR1 SNHLY, CDR2 FYNNEI. This CDR3 comprises 12 residues. Between the trimmed V and J ends, which lost 8 bases and 8 bases, there was a span of 15 bases. The sequenced material came from sorted CD4+, CD8+, or CD8+CD57+ T cells (not recorded which) from PBMCs. The clonotype was recovered from a human donor with aplastic anemia. V gene TRBV2 combines with J gene TRBJ1-2; D is ambiguous. The CDR3 nucleotides read TGTGCCAGCTCCGACGCCGACACGGGCTACACCTTC. Its protein is CASSDADTGYTF.